The clone carrying this T cell receptor beta chain was recorded many times. Amplification of TCR beta CDR3 regions used RNA as the template. TCR CDR3 underwent first-round RT-PCR with the HTBI primer set. TCRdb redid the calling of the multiplex PCR reads with MiXCR, one entry per CDR3 protein. This table holds hundreds of thousands of distinct CDR3 sequences, approximately 44% found once. The data were taken from a study of T cells in Graves' hyperthyroidism and ophthalmopathy. V lost 0 bases to trimming and J lost 5 bases, with 10 bases between them. Germline CDR1 is SQVTM and CDR2 is ANQGSEA. This CDR3 region has 13 residues.

The receptor was derived from a woman aged 18-29 years with Graves' hyperthyroidism. The chain is built from TRBV29-1 and TRBJ1-2; D is possibly TRBD1 (6 bases). The sequenced sample was peripheral blood or thyroid tissue (not recorded which). CDR3 in DNA: TGCAGCGTTGAAGATCGACAGGATTATGGCTACACCTTC. Its translation is CSVEDRQDYGYTF.